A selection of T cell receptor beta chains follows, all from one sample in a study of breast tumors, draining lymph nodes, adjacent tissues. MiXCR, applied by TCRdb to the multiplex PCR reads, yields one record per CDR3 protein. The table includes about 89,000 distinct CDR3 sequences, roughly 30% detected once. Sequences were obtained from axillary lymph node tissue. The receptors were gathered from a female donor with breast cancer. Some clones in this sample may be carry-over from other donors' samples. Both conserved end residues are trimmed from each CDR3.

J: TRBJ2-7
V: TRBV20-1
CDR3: SASLTSGRNYEQY

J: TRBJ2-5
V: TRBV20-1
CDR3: SARVIAGGPGGTQY

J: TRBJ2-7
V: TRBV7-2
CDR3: ASSLEAGRGEQY

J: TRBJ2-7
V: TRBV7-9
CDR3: ASSLGAGGSYEQH

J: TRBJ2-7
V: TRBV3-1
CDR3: ASSQEPSSYEQY

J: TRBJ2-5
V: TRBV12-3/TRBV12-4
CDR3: ASSPSGGFLETQY

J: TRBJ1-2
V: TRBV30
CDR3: AWKGEGYGYT

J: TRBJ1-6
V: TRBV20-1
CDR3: SAPRQGNSPLH

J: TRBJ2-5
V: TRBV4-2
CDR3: ASSQQGQQETQY

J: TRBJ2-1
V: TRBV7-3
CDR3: ASSPRGGYTGEQF

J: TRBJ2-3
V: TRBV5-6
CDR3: ASSYWGREGTDTQY

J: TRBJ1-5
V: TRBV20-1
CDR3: SAKSPGQGRPQH

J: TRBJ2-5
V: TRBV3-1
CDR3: ASSQYGRGETQY